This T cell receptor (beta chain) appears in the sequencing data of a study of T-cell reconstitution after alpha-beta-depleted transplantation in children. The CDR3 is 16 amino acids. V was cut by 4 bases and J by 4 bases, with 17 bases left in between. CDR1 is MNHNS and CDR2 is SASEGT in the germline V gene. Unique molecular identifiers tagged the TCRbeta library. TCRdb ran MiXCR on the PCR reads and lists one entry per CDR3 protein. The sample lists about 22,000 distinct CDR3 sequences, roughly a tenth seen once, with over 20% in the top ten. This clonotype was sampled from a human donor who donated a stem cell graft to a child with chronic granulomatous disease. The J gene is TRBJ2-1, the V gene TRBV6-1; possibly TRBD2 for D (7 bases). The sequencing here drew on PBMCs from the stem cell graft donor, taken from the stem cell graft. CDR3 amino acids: CASSVWRGPTYNEQFF. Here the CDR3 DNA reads TGTGCCAGCAGTGTCTGGCGGGGGCCGACTTACAATGAGCAGTTCTTC.